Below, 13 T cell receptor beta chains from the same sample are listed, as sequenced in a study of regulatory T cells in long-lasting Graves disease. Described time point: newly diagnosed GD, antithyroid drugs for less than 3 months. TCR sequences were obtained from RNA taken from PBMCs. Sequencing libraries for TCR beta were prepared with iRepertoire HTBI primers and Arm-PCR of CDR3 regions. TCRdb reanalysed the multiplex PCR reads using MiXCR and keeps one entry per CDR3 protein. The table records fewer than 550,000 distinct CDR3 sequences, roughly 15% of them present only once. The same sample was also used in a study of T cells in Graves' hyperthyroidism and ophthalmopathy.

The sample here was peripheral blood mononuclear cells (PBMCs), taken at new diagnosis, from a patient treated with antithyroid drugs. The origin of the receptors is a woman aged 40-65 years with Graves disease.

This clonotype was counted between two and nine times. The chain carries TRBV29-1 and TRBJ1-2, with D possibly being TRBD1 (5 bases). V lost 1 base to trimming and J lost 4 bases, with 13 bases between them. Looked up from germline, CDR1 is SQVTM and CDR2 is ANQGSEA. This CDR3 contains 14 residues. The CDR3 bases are TGCAGCGTTGAAGGACCAAGGGGACCCTATGGCTACACCTTC. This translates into CSVEGPRGPYGYTF.

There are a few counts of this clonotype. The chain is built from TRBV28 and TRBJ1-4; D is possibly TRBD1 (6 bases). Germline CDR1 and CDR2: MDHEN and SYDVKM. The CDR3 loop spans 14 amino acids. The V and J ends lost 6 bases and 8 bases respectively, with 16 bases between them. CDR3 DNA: TGTGCCAGCAGCCGGGGGAGGGGGGGGGAAAAACTGTTTTTT. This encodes CASSRGRGGEKLFF.

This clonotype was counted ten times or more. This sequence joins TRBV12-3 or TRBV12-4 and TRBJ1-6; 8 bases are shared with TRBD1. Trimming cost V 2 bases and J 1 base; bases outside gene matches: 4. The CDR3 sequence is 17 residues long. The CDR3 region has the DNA TGTGCCAGCAGTTTATCAGGACAGGGATCCTATAATTCACCCCTCCACTTT. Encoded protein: CASSLSGQGSYNSPLHF.

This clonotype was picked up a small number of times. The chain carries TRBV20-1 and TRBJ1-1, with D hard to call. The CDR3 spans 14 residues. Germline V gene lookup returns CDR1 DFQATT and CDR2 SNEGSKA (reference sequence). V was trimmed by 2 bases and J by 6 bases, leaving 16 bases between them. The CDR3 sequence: CSARLDVHGPEAFF. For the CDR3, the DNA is TGCAGTGCTAGATTGGACGTCCACGGTCCTGAAGCTTTCTTT.

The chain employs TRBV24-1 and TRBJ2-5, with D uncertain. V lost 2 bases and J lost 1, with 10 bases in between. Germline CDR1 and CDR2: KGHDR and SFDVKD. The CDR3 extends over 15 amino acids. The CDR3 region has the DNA TGTGCCACCAGTGATTCCTTGAACAGCCAAGAGACCCAGTACTTC. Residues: CATSDSLNSQETQYF.

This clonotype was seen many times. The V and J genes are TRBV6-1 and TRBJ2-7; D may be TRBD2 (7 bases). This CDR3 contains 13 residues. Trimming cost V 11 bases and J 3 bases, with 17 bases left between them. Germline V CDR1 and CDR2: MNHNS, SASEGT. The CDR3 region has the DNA TGTGCCTCGGGGAGGGGACAAAACTACGAGCAGTACTTC. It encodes CASGRGQNYEQYF.

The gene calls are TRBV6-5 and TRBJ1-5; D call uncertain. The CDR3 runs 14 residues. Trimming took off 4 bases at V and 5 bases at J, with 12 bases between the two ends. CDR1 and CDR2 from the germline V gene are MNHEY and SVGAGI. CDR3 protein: CASSWMRDDQPQHF. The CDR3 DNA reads TGTGCCAGCAGTTGGATGAGGGATGATCAGCCCCAGCATTTT.

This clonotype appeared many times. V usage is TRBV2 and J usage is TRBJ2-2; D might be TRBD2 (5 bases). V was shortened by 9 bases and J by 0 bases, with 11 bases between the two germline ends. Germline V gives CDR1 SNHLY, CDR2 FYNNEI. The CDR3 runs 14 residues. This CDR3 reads CARETEANTGELFF. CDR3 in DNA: TGTGCCAGAGAGACGGAGGCGAACACCGGGGAGCTGTTTTTT.

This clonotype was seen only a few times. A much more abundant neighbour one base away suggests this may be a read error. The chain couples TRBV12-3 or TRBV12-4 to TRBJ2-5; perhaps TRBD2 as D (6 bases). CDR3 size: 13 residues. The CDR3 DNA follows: TGTGCCAGCGGAACGGGGGAGTGGAAGACCCAGTGCTTC. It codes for CASGTGEWKTQCF.

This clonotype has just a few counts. The CDR3 loop reads CSVERTSKNTGELFF. The CDR3 DNA reads as TGCAGCGTTGAAAGGACATCCAAGAACACCGGGGAGCTGTTTTTT. The chain uses TRBV29-1 and TRBJ2-2, with a weak D call TRBD1 (5 bases). Trimming took 2 bases from V and 1 from J, leaving 11 bases between them. CDR3 length: 15 amino acids. Germline V gene lookup returns CDR1 SQVTM and CDR2 ANQGSEA.

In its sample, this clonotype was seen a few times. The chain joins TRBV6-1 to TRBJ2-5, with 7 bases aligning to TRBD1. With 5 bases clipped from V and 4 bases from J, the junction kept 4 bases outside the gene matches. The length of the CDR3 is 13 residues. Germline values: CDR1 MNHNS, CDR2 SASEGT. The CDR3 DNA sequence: TGTGCCAGCAGTAAATCAGGGGGAGAGACCCAGTACTTC. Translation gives CASSKSGGETQYF.

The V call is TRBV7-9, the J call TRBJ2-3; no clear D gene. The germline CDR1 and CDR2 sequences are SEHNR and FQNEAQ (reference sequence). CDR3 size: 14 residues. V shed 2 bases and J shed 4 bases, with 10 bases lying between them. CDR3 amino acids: CASSLNRGPDTQYF. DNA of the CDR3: TGTGCCAGCAGCTTAAATCGCGGCCCAGATACGCAGTATTTT.

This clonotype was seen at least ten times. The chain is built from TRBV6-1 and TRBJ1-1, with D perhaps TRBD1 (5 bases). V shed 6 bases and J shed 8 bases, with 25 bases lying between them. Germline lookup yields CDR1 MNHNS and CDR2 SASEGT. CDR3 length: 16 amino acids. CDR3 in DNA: TGTGCCAGCAGCACCTCGCCGGGGACCGCTGCCGTGGAAGCTTTCTTT. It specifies CASSTSPGTAAVEAFF.